This TCR beta chain was sequenced in a study of blood T cell repertoires in COVID-19. Study overall: COVID-19 samples from acute and convalescent phases originated in the United States, Italy and Spain. PBMCs, B-cell-depleted T cells, or T cells were the source of the cDNA or gDNA that made up the material.

Seattle's enrolled individuals joined amid active infection and were then monitored longitudinally. Per the study methods: By means of reference gene primer amplification, nucleated cell counts were estimated. The protocol was immunoSEQ multiplex PCR, while the TCRdb copy is restricted to in-frame clones and leaves out a portion. V and J calls and clone size are copied from that table; D and trimming were computed from the DNA. Here the sample spans fewer than 650,000 clones, roughly nine tenths being singletons. This CDR3 has 14 amino acids. Trimming stripped 2 bases from V and 0 bases from J, with 8 bases between. Germline lookup yields CDR1 MNHEY and CDR2 SVGAGI.

This clonotype was obtained from a woman in her 50s with COVID-19, enrolled during active disease. What was sequenced was peripheral blood. The chain links TRBV6-5 to TRBJ2-7; tentatively, D is TRBD1 (6 bases). The CDR3 region has the DNA TGTGCCAGCAGTTACGCAGGGGACTCCTACGAGCAGTACTTC. Its translation: CASSYAGDSYEQYF.